This entry lists 32 T cell receptor beta chains sequenced from one sample in a study of PD-1 blockade in classical Hodgkin lymphoma. TCRdb keeps only in-frame clones here, not all; method: immunoSEQ multiplex PCR. This sample yields over 85,000 clones, of which 75% to 85% are seen a single time; around 15% belongs to the top ten. Every one of the patients relapsed after autologous stem cell transplantation (brentuximab vedotin exposure was variable). This material consisted of peripheral blood mononuclear cells (PBMCs), taken before the second cycle of nivolumab. These TCRs come from a human donor with classical Hodgkin lymphoma.

This rearrangement joins TRBV2 to TRBJ1-1; no definite D call. The germline CDR1 and CDR2 sequences are SNHLY and FYNNEI. V dropped 2 bases and J dropped 7 bases, with 14 bases sitting between them. The CDR3 is 14 amino acids. Written as DNA, the CDR3 is TGTGCCAGCAGTGAACCCGTCGTTTCGGGTGAAGCTTTCTTT. Residues: CASSEPVVSGEAFF.

V and J are TRBV6-5 and TRBJ2-2; 7 bases map to TRBD1. The V segment lost 6 bases and the J segment 6 bases; nucleotides outside the gene matches: 1. The CDR3 contains 12 residues. Germline CDR1 and CDR2: MNHEY and SVGAGI. The CDR3 spells CASRRGPGELFF. The CDR3 bases are TGTGCCAGCAGGAGGGGGCCCGGGGAGCTGTTTTTT.

The chain recombines TRBV10-2 with TRBJ2-5; possibly TRBD1 for D (5 bases). Trimming removed 4 bases at V and 4 bases at J, with 7 bases between. From germline, CDR1 is WSHSY and CDR2 SAAADI. This CDR3 spans 12 amino acids. The CDR3 nucleotides read TGCGCCAGCAGTGTCCAGGGAGAGACCCAGTACTTC. Translated: CASSVQGETQYF.

The chain employs TRBV5-1 and TRBJ2-5, with unresolved D. CDR1 and CDR2 (germline): SGHRS, YFSETQ. The CDR3 is made up of 14 amino acids. The ends were cut back, 1 base at V and 2 bases at J, with 9 bases in the middle. For the CDR3, the DNA is TGCGCCAGCAGCTTGACGCAGCCTCAAGAGACCCAGTACTTC. It specifies CASSLTQPQETQYF.

J is TRBJ1-4 and V is TRBV27; no clear D. The CDR3 is 14 amino acids. V lost 6 bases and J 2 bases, leaving 10 bases between the germline ends. The germline V gene encodes CDR1 MNHEY and CDR2 SMNVEV (reference sequence). The DNA of the CDR3 is TGTGCCAGCAGGCCGGGGTTGACTAATGAAAAACTGTTTTTT. Its translation: CASRPGLTNEKLFF.

The gene calls are TRBV6-1 and TRBJ1-5, with D possibly matching TRBD1 (6 bases). The CDR3 contains 13 residues. Germline loops: CDR1 MNHNS, CDR2 SASEGT. CDR3 amino acids: CSAGDYSNQPQHF. The CDR3 nucleotides read TGTAGTGCAGGGGACTATAGCAATCAGCCCCAGCATTTT.

The J gene is TRBJ2-3, the V gene TRBV18; D is unclear. Germline values: CDR1 KGHSH, CDR2 LQKENI. The CDR3 contains 13 residues. V was shortened by 4 bases and J by 2 bases, with 7 bases between the two germline ends. As DNA, the CDR3 is TGTGCCAGCTCACAGAGCGTCACAGATACGCAGTATTTT. It yields the protein CASSQSVTDTQYF.

This chain joins TRBV10-3 and TRBJ1-1, with 7 positions matching TRBD1. This CDR3 has 14 residues. Germline CDR1 and CDR2: ENHRY and SYGVKD. V was clipped by 0 bases and J by 4 bases; unmatched bases: 2. The CDR3 coding sequence is TGTGCCATCAGTGAGTCTCAGGGGGTCACTGAAGCTTTCTTT. It specifies CAISESQGVTEAFF.

V and J are TRBV6-5 and TRBJ1-2; 9 nucleotides agree with TRBD1. The CDR3 spans 15 residues. Germline loops: CDR1 MNHEY, CDR2 SVGAGI. J lost 6 bases, V lost 6 bases, and 11 bases had no gene match. The CDR3 region is CASSPRIRDRDGYTF. The CDR3 bases are TGTGCCAGCAGCCCGCGCATCCGGGACAGGGATGGCTACACCTTC.

Points on this clone: Other nucleotide sequences from this sample produce the same CDR3. The CDR3 here is CASSEQAPTRAYEQYF. The CDR3 bases are TGTGCCAGCAGTGAACAGGCTCCAACACGCGCCTACGAGCAGTACTTC. The chain employs TRBV6-1 and TRBJ2-7; no reliable D call. The germline V gene has CDR1 MNHNS and CDR2 SASEGT. The V end lost 2 bases, the J end lost 2 bases, and 16 bases lay between the germline ends. The CDR3 runs 16 residues.

The chain has TRBV5-1 and TRBJ2-1; D is tentatively TRBD1 or TRBD2 (5 bases each). Trimming removed 2 bases from V and 0 bases from J, with 9 bases in between. The germline CDR1 and CDR2 sequences are SGHRS and YFSETQ. The length of the CDR3 is 15 residues. The chain's CDR3 is CASSFEGSSYNEQFF. In DNA form, the CDR3 reads TGCGCCAGCAGCTTCGAGGGGAGCTCCTACAATGAGCAGTTCTTC.

The chain recombines TRBV27 with TRBJ1-1; no clear D. The CDR3 contains 13 residues. The V and J ends lost 5 bases and 4 bases respectively, with 11 bases between them. Germline loops: CDR1 MNHEY, CDR2 SMNVEV (reference sequence). CDR3 bases: TGTGCCAGCAGTCTCCGAGGGTCCACTGAAGCTTTCTTT. Its translation: CASSLRGSTEAFF.

The chain employs TRBV2 and TRBJ2-5; D is uncertain. Germline V lookup: CDR1 SNHLY, CDR2 FYNNEI. V shed 5 bases and J shed 5 bases, with 9 bases lying between them. The CDR3 sequence is 12 residues long. The CDR3 loop reads CASSLNPETQYF. The DNA for the CDR3 is TGTGCCAGCAGTCTGAACCCCGAGACCCAGTACTTC.

CDR3 coding DNA: TGTGCCAGCAGTTCCCTGACGAACCTACTAGGGGTTTGGCCAGATACGCAGTATTTT. Translating gives CASSSLTNLLGVWPDTQYF. The rearrangement links TRBV27 to TRBJ2-3; D is perhaps TRBD1 or TRBD2 (5 bases each). This CDR3 is 19 amino acids long. V was clipped by 4 bases and J by 4 bases, with 27 bases between them. Germline values: CDR1 MNHEY, CDR2 SMNVEV (reference sequence).

The V call is TRBV12-5, the J call TRBJ2-7; 8 nucleotides align to TRBD1. CDR1 and CDR2 (germline): LGHNT, FRNRAP. This CDR3 comprises 14 residues. After removal of 5 bases from V and 3 bases from J, the junction contained 6 bases not matched to a gene. This CDR3 is CASGGGQAVYEQYF. In DNA, the CDR3 is TGTGCTAGTGGTGGGGGACAGGCTGTCTACGAGCAGTACTTC.

V and J are TRBV28 and TRBJ2-2; D gene unclear. The germline V gene encodes CDR1 MDHEN and CDR2 SYDVKM. This CDR3 is 13 amino acids long. V was clipped by 3 bases and J by 3 bases, with 5 bases between them. The CDR3 sequence is CASSLFHTGELFF. The CDR3 DNA reads as TGTGCCAGCAGTTTGTTCCACACCGGGGAGCTGTTTTTT. Based on the CDR3 plus reference TRBV28 and TRBJ2-2, the full variable domain is DVKVTQSSRYLVKRTGEKVFLECVQDMDHENMFWYRQDPGLGLRLIYFSYDVKMKEKGDIPEGYSVSREKKERFSLILESASTNQTSMYLCASSLFHTGELFFGEGSRLTVL.

CDR3 coding DNA: TGTGCCAGCAGCTTACAGAGCGGGAGAGTCGCAGATACGCAGTATTTT. It encodes CASSLQSGRVADTQYF. The chain links TRBV7-2 to TRBJ2-3; 8 positions match TRBD2. The V segment lost 2 bases and the J segment 4 bases; nucleotides outside the gene matches: 8. The CDR3 runs 16 residues. The germline gives CDR1 SGHTA, CDR2 FQGNSA.

The CDR3 region is CATSTTPGFLITDTQYF. The CDR3 bases are TGTGCCACCAGCACCACCCCGGGGTTTCTCATCACAGATACGCAGTATTTT. The V gene is TRBV15, the J gene TRBJ2-3, with a possible D match to TRBD2 (5 bases). V lost 4 bases, J lost 2 bases, and 19 bases lay in between. Germline CDR1 LNHNV, CDR2 YYDKDF (reference sequence). CDR3 length: 17 amino acids.

The chain links TRBV5-6 to TRBJ2-1, with a tentative D call TRBD2 (6 bases). The V and J ends lost 4 bases and 8 bases respectively, with 10 bases between them. CDR3 length: 12 residues. The germline V gene encodes CDR1 SGHDT and CDR2 YYEEEE. The CDR3 sequence is CASSVTRDEQFF. The CDR3 coding sequence is TGTGCCAGCAGCGTGACTAGGGATGAGCAGTTCTTC.

This clone has at least ten counts. The chain couples TRBV4-2 to TRBJ2-7, with 12 positions matching TRBD2. V gave up 0 bases and J gave up 1 base; unmatched junction bases: 1. The CDR3 totals 16 residues. Germline loops: CDR1 LGHNA, CDR2 YNFKEQ. The CDR3 loop is CASSQDGTSGSYEQYF. The CDR3 DNA reads TGTGCCAGCAGCCAAGATGGGACTAGCGGGTCCTACGAGCAGTACTTC.

CDR3 in DNA: TGTGCCAGCAGCACTCGACCGTATGAGCAGTTCTTC. As protein: CASSTRPYEQFF. V gene TRBV7-2 combines with J gene TRBJ2-1; D not certain. CDR3 length: 12 amino acids. Germline assignment: CDR1 SGHTA and CDR2 FQGNSA. V was shortened by 5 bases and J by 8 bases, with 10 bases between the two germline ends.

This clone was found once. The DNA for the CDR3 is TGTGCCAGCAGCTTGGCGGGGCGCGGGATAAACACCGGGGAGCTGTTTTTT. Translation: CASSLAGRGINTGELFF. The V and J genes are TRBV5-4 and TRBJ2-2; TRBD2 is a possible D gene (6 bases). Trimming took 0 bases from V and 2 from J, leaving 14 bases between them. This CDR3 is built from 17 residues. From germline, CDR1 is SGHNT and CDR2 YYREEE (reference sequence).

The V call is TRBV6-5, the J call TRBJ1-1; D perhaps matches TRBD1 (6 bases). Per the germline V gene, CDR1 is MNHEY and CDR2 is SVGAGI. V gave up 10 bases and J gave up 1 base, with 10 bases separating them. The CDR3 length is 12 residues. This CDR3 reads CAIKTGNTEAFF. The CDR3 nucleotides are TGTGCCATCAAGACAGGGAACACTGAAGCTTTCTTT.

The V and J genes are TRBV5-4 and TRBJ1-4, with D possibly matching TRBD1 (5 bases). The CDR3 extends over 15 amino acids. V lost 0 bases and J 5 bases, leaving 11 bases between the germline ends. Germline loops: CDR1 SGHNT, CDR2 YYREEE (reference sequence). CDR3 region: CASSLDPYRNEKLFF. CDR3 nucleotide sequence: TGTGCCAGCAGCTTGGACCCCTACAGGAATGAAAAACTGTTTTTT.

V usage is TRBV11-3 and J usage is TRBJ2-7; D might be TRBD1 (5 bases). V lost 5 bases to trimming and J lost 2 bases, with 7 bases between them. The CDR3 contains 12 residues. Germline V gene sequence: CDR1 SGHNT, CDR2 YENEEA. The CDR3 DNA sequence: TGTGCCAGCAGCGCGGACACCTACGAGCAGTACTTC. Protein: CASSADTYEQYF.

This clone was seen only once. The chain has TRBV28 and TRBJ2-1; D is possibly TRBD1 (5 bases). Trimming stripped 6 bases from V and 8 bases from J, with 8 bases between. There are 11 residues in the CDR3. Germline V gene data show CDR1 as MDHEN and CDR2 as SYDVKM. CDR3 sequence: CASSSRDEQFF. The CDR3 bases are TGTGCCAGCAGCTCCAGGGATGAGCAGTTCTTC.

The chain carries TRBV28 and TRBJ2-1; D not certain. Trimming left V 6 bases short and J 3 bases short, with 15 bases between. CDR3 size: 15 residues. From germline, CDR1 is MDHEN and CDR2 SYDVKM. The CDR3 region is CASSLSWTDYNEQFF. Here the CDR3 DNA reads TGTGCCAGCAGCCTCTCCTGGACCGACTACAATGAGCAGTTCTTC. Together with reference TRBV28 and TRBJ2-1, the CDR3 gives the full variable domain: DVKVTQSSRYLVKRTGEKVFLECVQDMDHENMFWYRQDPGLGLRLIYFSYDVKMKEKGDIPEGYSVSREKKERFSLILESASTNQTSMYLCASSLSWTDYNEQFFGPGTRLTVL.

This clone was recorded at least ten times. The chain combines TRBV6-5 with TRBJ2-7, with 9 nucleotides matching TRBD2. Germline V CDR1 and CDR2: MNHEY, SVGAGI. V lost 11 bases to trimming and J lost 6 bases; unmatched junction nucleotides: 17. The CDR3 has 15 residues. CDR3 residues: CASRAAAGGLAEQYF. The CDR3 nucleotides are TGTGCCTCCAGGGCAGCTGCGGGAGGGCTTGCCGAGCAGTACTTC.

The gene calls are TRBV6-5 and TRBJ2-2; maybe TRBD2 (7 bases). Trimming left V 5 bases short and J 6 bases short, with 10 bases between. The CDR3 loop spans 13 amino acids. Germline CDR1 and CDR2: MNHEY and SVGAGI. The chain's CDR3 is CASSRGAAGELFF. Here the CDR3 DNA reads TGTGCCAGCAGTCGGGGGGCAGCCGGGGAGCTGTTTTTT.

This clone was observed a handful of times. This chain uses TRBV19 with TRBJ2-2, with 8 positions matching TRBD1. The ends lost 6 bases at V and 4 bases at J; junction bases unmatched: 7. The CDR3 loop spans 15 amino acids. Per germline, CDR1 LNHDA and CDR2 SQIVND (reference sequence). The CDR3 DNA reads as TGTGCCAGTAGCAGGGGGCAGGGAATCACCGGGGAGCTGTTTTTT. Its translation: CASSRGQGITGELFF.

The V gene is TRBV7-2, the J gene TRBJ2-7; 8 positions match TRBD2. The length of the CDR3 is 14 residues. CDR1 is SGHTA and CDR2 is FQGNSA in the germline V gene. With 2 bases clipped from V and 2 bases from J, the junction kept 2 bases outside the gene matches. DNA for the CDR3: TGTGCCAGCAGCTTAATCGGGAGGGCCTACGAGCAGTACTTC. Encoded protein: CASSLIGRAYEQYF.

This chain joins TRBV6-6 and TRBJ2-4; no firm D call. The CDR3 has 15 residues. The V end lost 5 bases, the J end lost 8 bases, and 19 bases lay between the germline ends. The germline V gene encodes CDR1 MNHNY and CDR2 SVGAGI (reference sequence). CDR3 DNA sequence: TGTGCCAGCAGTGACATGGTCGTAGGTTCGTACATTCAGTACTTC. Its protein is CASSDMVVGSYIQYF.